This TCR beta chain was obtained from a study of blood T cell repertoires in COVID-19. On the study more broadly: The United States, Italy and Spain were the sources of the acute and convalescent COVID-19 samples. PBMCs, B-cell-depleted T cells, or T cells provided the cDNA or gDNA that made up the material.

The germline V and J ends were trimmed by 1 base and 1 base, with 10 bases remaining between them. The CDR3 spans 15 residues. Germline CDR1 reads MDHEN; CDR2 reads SYDVKM. Original analysis: Amplification of reference gene primers provided the estimated nucleated cell counts. Using immunoSEQ multiplex PCR, the repertoire was profiled, and TCRdb retains in-frame clones only, with some absent. The V and J calls and the clone size are those of that table, but D and trimming were determined from the DNA. This sample has more than 100,000 clones, with around 88% found just once. The receptor comes from a woman in her 50s with active or convalescent COVID-19. The chain joins TRBV28 to TRBJ1-2; no reliable D call. The sample was peripheral blood. CDR3: CASSLLWQDNYGYTF. Written as DNA, the CDR3 is TGTGCCAGCAGTTTATTATGGCAGGATAACTATGGCTACACCTTC.